This TCR beta chain was sequenced in a study of blood T cell repertoires in COVID-19. Authors' processing steps: Quantification of nucleated cells was approximated via reference gene primer amplification. Sequencing was performed with immunoSEQ multiplex PCR; in TCRdb, only in-frame clones are kept and a portion is missing. The V and J calls and clone size come from that table; D and trimming were worked out from the DNA. The repertoire holds about 160,000 clones, with roughly 84% as singletons. Sequencing was done on a sample of peripheral blood. This receptor was identified in a man aged 40-50 years with acute or convalescent COVID-19.

CDR3 amino acids: CASSVGSDNQPQHF. The CDR3 region has the DNA TGTGCCAGCAGCGTAGGGAGTGACAATCAGCCCCAGCATTTT. This rearrangement joins TRBV9 to TRBJ1-5, with no clear D. V was clipped by 0 bases and J by 3 bases, with 7 bases between them. The CDR3 extends over 14 amino acids. Germline V gene sequence: CDR1 SGDLS, CDR2 YYNGEE.